The sequence of this T cell receptor (beta chain) was determined in a study of shared clonotypes between healthy human individuals. Study details: Each donor had three CD4 naive, three CD4 memory, two CD8 naive and one CD8 memory plate.

In the authors' methods: Quality scores were absent from the junction-only immunoSEQ sequences, so filtering differed. Measured with immunoSEQ multiplex PCR; TCRdb has only the in-frame clones, and not every one. V and J calls and clone size are copied from that table; D and trimming were computed from the DNA. The sample records around 2.3 million clones, under 97% being singletons. Those who donated, Caucasian adults without exception, all lived in Nashville, Tennessee. Investigators divided CD4+ cells into CD45RA+ naive and CD45RA-negative memory subsets. The sequenced sample was naive CD4+ T cells sorted from blood. Subset specified: CD45RA+ positively selected. The receptor was derived from a man aged 18 to 29 in good health.

CDR3 sequence reads: CSVEDRGLASEQFF. DNA for the CDR3: TGCAGCGTTGAAGATCGGGGACTAGCGAGTGAGCAGTTCTTC. The chain recombines TRBV29-1 with TRBJ2-1; the match to TRBD2 covers 10 bases. CDR3 size: 14 residues. CDR1 is SQVTM and CDR2 is ANQGSEA in the germline V gene. V shed 0 bases and J 9 bases; nucleotides not matched to a gene: 5.